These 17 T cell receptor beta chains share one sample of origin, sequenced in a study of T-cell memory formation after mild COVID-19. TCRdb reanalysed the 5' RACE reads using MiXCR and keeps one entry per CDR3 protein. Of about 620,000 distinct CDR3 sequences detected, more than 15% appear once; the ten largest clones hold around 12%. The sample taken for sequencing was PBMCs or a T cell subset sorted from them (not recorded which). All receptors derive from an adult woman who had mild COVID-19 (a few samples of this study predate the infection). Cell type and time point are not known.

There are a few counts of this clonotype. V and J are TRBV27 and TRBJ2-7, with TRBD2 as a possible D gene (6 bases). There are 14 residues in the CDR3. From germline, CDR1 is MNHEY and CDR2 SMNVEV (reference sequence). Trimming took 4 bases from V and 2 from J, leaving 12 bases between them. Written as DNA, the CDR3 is TGTGCCAGCAGTTCGGGGGACGCTACCTACGAGCAGTACTTC. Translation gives CASSSGDATYEQYF.

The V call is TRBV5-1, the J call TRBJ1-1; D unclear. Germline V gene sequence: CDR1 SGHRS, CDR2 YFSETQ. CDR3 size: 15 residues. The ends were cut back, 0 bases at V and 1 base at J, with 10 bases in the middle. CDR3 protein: CASSLVWTANTEAFF. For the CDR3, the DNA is TGCGCCAGCAGCTTGGTGTGGACGGCGAACACTGAAGCTTTCTTT.

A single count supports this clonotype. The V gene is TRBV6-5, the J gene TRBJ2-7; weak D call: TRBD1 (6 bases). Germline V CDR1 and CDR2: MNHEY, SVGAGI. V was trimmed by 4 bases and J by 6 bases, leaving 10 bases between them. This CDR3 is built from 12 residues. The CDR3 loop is CASSSQGTEQYF. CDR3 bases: TGTGCCAGCAGTTCTCAGGGGACCGAGCAGTACTTC.

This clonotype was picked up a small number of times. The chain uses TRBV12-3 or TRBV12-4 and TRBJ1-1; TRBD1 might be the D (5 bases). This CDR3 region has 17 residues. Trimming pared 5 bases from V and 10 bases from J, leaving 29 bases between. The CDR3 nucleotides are TGTGCCAGCAGTCCTACACGTCGGACCCGCAAGGACACTACAGCTTTCTTT. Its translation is CASSPTRRTRKDTTAFF.

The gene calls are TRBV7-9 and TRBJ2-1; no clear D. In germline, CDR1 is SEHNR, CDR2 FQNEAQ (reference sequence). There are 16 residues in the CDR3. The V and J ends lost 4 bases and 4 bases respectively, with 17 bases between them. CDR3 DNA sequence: TGTGCCAGCAGCTCTCTTGCCGTGTCACCATACAATGAGCAGTTCTTC. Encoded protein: CASSSLAVSPYNEQFF.

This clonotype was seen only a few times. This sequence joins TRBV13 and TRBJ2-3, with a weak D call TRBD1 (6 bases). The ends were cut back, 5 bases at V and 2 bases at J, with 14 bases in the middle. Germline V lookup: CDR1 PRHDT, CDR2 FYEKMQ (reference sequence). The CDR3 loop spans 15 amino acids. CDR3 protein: CASSNRDKLTDTQYF. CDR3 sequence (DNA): TGTGCCAGCAGCAACCGGGACAAACTCACAGATACGCAGTATTTT.

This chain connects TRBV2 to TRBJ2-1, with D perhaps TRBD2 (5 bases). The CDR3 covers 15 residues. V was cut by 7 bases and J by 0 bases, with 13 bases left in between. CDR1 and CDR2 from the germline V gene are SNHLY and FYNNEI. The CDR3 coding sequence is TGTGCCAGCAAAGGTCGACTACTCTCCTACAATGAGCAGTTCTTC. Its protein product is CASKGRLLSYNEQFF. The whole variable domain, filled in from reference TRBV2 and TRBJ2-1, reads EPEVTQTPSHQVTQMGQEVILRCVPISNHLYFYWYRQILGQKVEFLVSFYNNEISEKSEIFDDQFSVERPDGSNFTLKIRSTKLEDSAMYFCASKGRLLSYNEQFFGPGTRLTVL.

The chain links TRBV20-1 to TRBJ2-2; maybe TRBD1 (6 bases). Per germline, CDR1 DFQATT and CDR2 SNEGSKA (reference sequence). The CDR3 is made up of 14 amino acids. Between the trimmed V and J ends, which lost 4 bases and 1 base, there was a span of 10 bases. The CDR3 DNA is TGCAGTGCTAAACCGGGACAGAACACCGGGGAGCTGTTTTTT. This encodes CSAKPGQNTGELFF.

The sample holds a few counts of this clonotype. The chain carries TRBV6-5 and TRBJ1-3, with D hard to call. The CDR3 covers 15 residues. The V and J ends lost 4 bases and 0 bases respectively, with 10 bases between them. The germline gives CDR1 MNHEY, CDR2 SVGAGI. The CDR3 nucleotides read TGTGCCAGCAGTTTGGGTTATTCCTCTGGAAACACCATATATTTT. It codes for CASSLGYSSGNTIYF.

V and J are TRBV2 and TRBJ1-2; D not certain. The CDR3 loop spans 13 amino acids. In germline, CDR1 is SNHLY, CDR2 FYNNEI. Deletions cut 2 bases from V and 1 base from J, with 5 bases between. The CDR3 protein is CASSENVNYGYTF. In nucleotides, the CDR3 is TGTGCCAGCAGTGAAAACGTTAACTATGGCTACACCTTC.

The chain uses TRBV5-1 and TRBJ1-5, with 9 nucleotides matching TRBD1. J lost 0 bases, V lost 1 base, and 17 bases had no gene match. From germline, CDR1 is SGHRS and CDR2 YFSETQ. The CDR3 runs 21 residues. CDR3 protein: CASSLSRRTGVYFYSNQPQHF. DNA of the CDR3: TGCGCCAGCAGCTTGAGTCGTCGGACAGGGGTCTATTTTTATAGCAATCAGCCCCAGCATTTT.

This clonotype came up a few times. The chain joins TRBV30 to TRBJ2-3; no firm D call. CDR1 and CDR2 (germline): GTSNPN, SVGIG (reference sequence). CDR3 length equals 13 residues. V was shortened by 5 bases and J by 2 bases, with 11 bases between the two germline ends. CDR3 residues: CAWLTYPTDTQYF. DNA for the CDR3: TGTGCCTGGCTTACCTATCCCACAGATACGCAGTATTTT.

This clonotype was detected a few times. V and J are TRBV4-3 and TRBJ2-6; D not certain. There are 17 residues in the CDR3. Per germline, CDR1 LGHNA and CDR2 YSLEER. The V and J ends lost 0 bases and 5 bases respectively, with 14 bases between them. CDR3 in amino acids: CASSQDGSQVRANVLTF. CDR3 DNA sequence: TGCGCCAGCAGCCAAGATGGTTCTCAGGTGAGGGCCAACGTCCTGACTTTC.

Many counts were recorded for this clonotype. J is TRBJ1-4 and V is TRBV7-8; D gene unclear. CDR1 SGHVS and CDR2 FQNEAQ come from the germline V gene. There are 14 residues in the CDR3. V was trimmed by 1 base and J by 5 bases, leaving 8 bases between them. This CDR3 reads CASSLGGGNEKLFF. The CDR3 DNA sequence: TGTGCCAGCAGCTTAGGTGGCGGGAATGAAAAACTGTTTTTT.

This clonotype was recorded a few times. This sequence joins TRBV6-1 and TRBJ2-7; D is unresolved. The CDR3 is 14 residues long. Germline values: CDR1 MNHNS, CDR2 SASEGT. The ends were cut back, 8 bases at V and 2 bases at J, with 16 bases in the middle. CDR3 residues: CASVRAPPAYEQYF. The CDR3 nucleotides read TGTGCCAGCGTACGGGCTCCCCCCGCCTACGAGCAGTACTTC.

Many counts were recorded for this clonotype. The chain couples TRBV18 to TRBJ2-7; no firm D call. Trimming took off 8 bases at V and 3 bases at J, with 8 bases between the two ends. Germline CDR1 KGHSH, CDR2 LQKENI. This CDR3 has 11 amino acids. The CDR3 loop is CASSRDYEQYF. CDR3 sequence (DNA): TGTGCCAGCAGTCGAGACTACGAGCAGTACTTC.

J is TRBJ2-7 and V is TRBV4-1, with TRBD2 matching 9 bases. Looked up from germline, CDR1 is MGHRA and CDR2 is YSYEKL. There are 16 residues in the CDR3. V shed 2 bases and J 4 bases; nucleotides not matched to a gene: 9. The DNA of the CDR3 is TGCGCCAGCAGCCAAACCCTTGGGACTAGCTATTACGAGCAGTACTTC. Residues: CASSQTLGTSYYEQYF.